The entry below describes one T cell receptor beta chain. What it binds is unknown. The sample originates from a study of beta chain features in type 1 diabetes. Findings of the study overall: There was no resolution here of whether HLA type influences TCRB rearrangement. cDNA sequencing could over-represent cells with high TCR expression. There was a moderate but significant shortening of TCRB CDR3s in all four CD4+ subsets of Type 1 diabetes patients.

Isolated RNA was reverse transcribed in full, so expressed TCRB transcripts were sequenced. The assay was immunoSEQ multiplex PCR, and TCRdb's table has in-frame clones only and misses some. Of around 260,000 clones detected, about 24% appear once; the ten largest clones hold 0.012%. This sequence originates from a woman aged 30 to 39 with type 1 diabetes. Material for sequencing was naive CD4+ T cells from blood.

DNA for the CDR3: TGCAGCGTCACCGGGACAGGAAATTACAATGAGCAGTTCTTC. Encoded protein: CSVTGTGNYNEQFF. The gene calls are TRBV29-1 and TRBJ2-1, with 8 bases that match TRBD1. The germline V gene encodes CDR1 SQVTM and CDR2 ANQGSEA. The CDR3 extends over 14 amino acids. Trimming at V came to 6 bases and at J to 4 bases, leaving 8 bases not matched to a gene.